Here is one T cell receptor (beta chain) with its context. This receptor's antigen is unknown. A read error may account for a junction end that differs from germline. The library was made by the immunoSEQ multiplex PCR assay. For the multiplex PCR, a mixture combining 60 forward primers for TCR Vbeta segments and 13 reverse primers for TCR Jbeta segments was used. A multiplex PCR assay on genomic DNA amplified the CDR3 region of rearranged TCR beta genes. Amplified TCR beta libraries were sequenced as 87-base-pair reads on the Illumina HiSeq System. In the authors' own workflow: A later analysis tallied around 80 million unique TCR beta chains across the 640 or so repertoires, and about 10 million of those chains were shared by two or more donors. Raw reads were error-corrected and collapsed into unique sequences by a nearest-neighbor algorithm in which closely related sequences were merged to remove PCR and sequencing errors. CDR3 sequences were aligned to IMGT reference sequences to assign V, D and J gene segments. Each retained sequence needed at least a six-nucleotide match to both a V gene segment and a J gene segment. Rearrangements were called productive when the CDR3 lacked stop codons and stayed in frame with V and J; all others were non-productive. Following IMGT convention, CDR3 was defined as the stretch from the second conserved V-encoded cysteine to the conserved J-encoded phenylalanine. Sequences without an unambiguous match to a single V gene segment were excluded from the earlier analysis of approximately 600 of the donors. In an earlier analysis of roughly 600 of the donors, a V segment was called functional when productive rearrangements were above 56.7%, and segregating when the standard deviation between donors exceeded 5%. A statistical classification framework was built for diagnosing cytomegalovirus status from the catalog of TCR beta chain sequences. In a later analysis, V and J genes were assigned by comparing TCR nucleotide sequences against IMGT/GENE-DB human TR gene sequences. In a later analysis, CDR3 sequences and most-parsimonious VDJ recombination scenarios were assigned using the TCRdist pipeline. A later analysis defined each TCR beta chain by its CDR3 amino acid sequence plus V-gene family, and excluded reads lacking a unique V-gene family. A later analysis removed several hundred highly shared, low-generation-probability nucleotide sequences to deal with suspected cross-contamination and a sequencing artifact. In a later analysis, a clonal expansion index for each public chain was calculated from normalized within-repertoire ranks of inferred template counts. In a later analysis, generation probabilities were computed with a VDJ recombination model fitted to out-of-frame rearrangements, and the resulting probabilities were checked against IGoR. Hypergeometric tests were used in a later analysis to score TCR-TCR, TCR-HLA and TCR-CMV co-occurrence, with a repertoire-size bias correction applied to the TCR pairs. In a later analysis, false discovery rates were estimated by permuting HLA or CMV assignments 20 times. In a later analysis, co-occurring TCRs were grouped with DBSCAN, and TCRdist sequence similarity was added when clustering was performed within HLA-allele-positive subsets. For co-occurrence clustering, repertoires with fewer than 30,000 or more than 120,000 public chains were excluded, along with about five repertoires with anomalous nucleotide sharing. Drawn from immuneACCESS, this table holds only the in-frame rearrangements with V and J called that TCRdb kept. Clones are partly lost; checked studies trace under half to an unresolved V gene and leave the rest unexplained. D and trimming come from the DNA, and the V and J calls and clone size come from that table. This sample holds roughly 200,000 clones; around four fifths were observed only once. The ten largest make up roughly 0.75% of the sample.

This specimen comes from a study of cytomegalovirus exposure and HLA in healthy donors (dated by TCRdb to between 2016 and 2019). Concerning the study at large: An earlier analysis of 587 of the donors reported around 280 Gb of sequence data and 95 million to 130 million unique TCR beta sequences obtained from approximately 180 million T cells. To predict cytomegalovirus infection status, the study combined high-throughput TCR immunosequencing, statistical association of individual TCRs with disease status, and machine learning. Using immunosequencing, the study profiled T cell repertoires from some 670 subjects and related those repertoires to cytomegalovirus serostatus. The later analysis used no new phenotypic data to find candidate immune exposures, relying instead on TCR beta sequences and their occurrence across donors. The study aimed to test whether cataloging public T cell receptors could reveal signatures of past pathogen exposure. On average, over 200,000 unique TCR beta nucleotide sequences were sequenced per donor among 300 to 500 genotyped donors of the cohort, with around 19% of those sequences being non-productive. A later analysis re-examined previously published TCR beta repertoires from more than 550 donors and added high-resolution HLA genotyping to investigate patterns of TCR occurrence. Every discovery cohort repertoire had been produced on one sequencing platform. Of the approximately 400 genotyped donors, roughly 85% fell in the genetic ancestry cluster associated with self-reported Caucasian donors. Several DR-DQ haplotypes were treated as single units for association and clustering because of strong linkage in the cohort. An early release that covered about 640 HLA-typed donors contained about 300 gigabases of sequencing data and 80 million or so unique TCR sequences. In an earlier analysis of a few hundred of the donors, high-throughput TCR beta sequencing was used to judge whether each TCR beta V gene segment behaved as functional or pseudogenic. Class I and class II HLA loci were covered by the typing at four-digit resolution. Donor age, sex, ethnicity and CMV serostatus were collected together with the repertoire data. The number of donors typed differed by locus, with about 629-630 for A, B, C, DRB1 and DQB1, around 500 for DQA1, 606 for DPA1, and some 450 for DPB1. A separate validation cohort of 100 to 150 different subjects was used in addition to the roughly 640-subject first cohort. Genome-wide SNP genotypes for about 60% of the roughly 700 donors were used in a later genetic analysis, which treated that subset as a discovery cohort.

On the study overall, not on this receptor specifically: Because counts were too low, about 18 rarely observed V segments, including chromosome 9 orphons, were excluded from the earlier analysis of several hundred of the donors. Linkage disequilibrium might explain the correlated functional status among segregating V segments, but an unknown experimental factor could not be excluded. While some public TCRs were present in many individuals, most TCR sequences turned up only very rarely across donors. Roughly uniform sequencing depth across donors was assumed in presence/absence analyses, although this assumption may not hold. A cluster of highly shared sequence variants was judged likely to be a technical artifact of the sequencing pipeline. The study listed 150 to 200 TCR beta chains as associated with cytomegalovirus. At a false discovery rate of 0.05, a later analysis linked approximately 18,000 TCR beta sequences to specific HLA alleles. In an earlier analysis of around 600 of the donors, most TCR beta V segments were observed in productive rearrangements about 87% or about 30% of the time, broadly matching IMGT annotations. A few of the identified cytomegalovirus-associated TCR beta chains were confirmed in vitro to be specific for cytomegalovirus antigens. According to a later analysis, TCR association rates differed among HLA loci, with DRB1 alleles showing the most associated TCRs and HLA-C alleles showing the fewest. In this cohort, only TCR beta chains were sequenced, and detectable features were limited by the absence of alpha or paired-chain data. A later analysis reported that several top co-occurrence clusters appeared linked to parvovirus B19, influenza, CMV and Epstein-Barr virus. HLA typing was unavailable for some donors at each locus, so association tests used only the typed subset. Compared with the roughly 670-donor mean, donors in an Asian-associated ancestry cluster had fewer N-insertions in productive TCRs, according to a later genetic analysis. In both the original and validation cohorts, the classifier was reported to diagnose cytomegalovirus status with high specificity and sensitivity. When HLA alleles, especially DR and DQ, strongly co-occurred, attributing TCR associations to individual alleles was difficult. In a later analysis, HLA-associated TCR beta chains showed more clonal expansion and lower generation probabilities than non-associated chains that were equally common. CMV serostatus was the only immune exposure information available for the cohort. A further reported finding was that TCR beta sequences accurately predicted the HLA-A and HLA-B alleles for most subjects in the first cohort. Most CMV-associated TCR beta chains appeared to be HLA-restricted in a later analysis, and the HLA associations seemed to be driven largely by CMV exposure. It was suggested by the authors that the approach could potentially be generalized to other disease states and immunological phenotypes. Some IMGT-functional V segments, including TRBV6-2 and TRBV6-3, could not be told apart with the 87-base-pair reads, so those segments were excluded. A later genetic analysis associated a missense DCLRE1C variant with V-gene and J-gene trimming of TCR beta chains, and an independent cohort replicated the association.

There are 13 amino acids in the CDR3, from cysteine to phenylalanine inclusive. The read is trimmed to its CDR3 DNA, 39 bases read in frame from base 1. Reading the germline V gene (reference sequence) gives CDR1 SSHAT and CDR2 FNYEAQ. The cohort was made up of roughly 670 healthy bone marrow donors. Cohort members were all nominally healthy when sampled, although unrecorded immune exposures were likely present. The donor tested CMV seronegative and was one of the 352 seronegative cohort members. A peripheral blood sample was collected from each donor, and TCR beta sequencing was performed on peripheral blood mononuclear cells. The Qiagen DNeasy Blood Extraction Kit was used to extract genomic DNA from the blood cell samples.

The sequence derives from a boy between 2 and 15 years old in good health and CMV-seronegative. The sequencing input was PBMCs. The sequence joins TRBV7-7 to TRBJ2-1; TRBD2 lines up with 8 middle nucleotides. The CDR3 has the sequence CASSSPSGGEQFF. The bases are TGTGCTAGCAGCTCCCCATCGGGAGGGGAGCAGTTCTTC.